Each of the 12 T cell receptor beta chains below was sequenced from the same sample in a study of T cell responses to AZD1222 COVID-19 vaccine. The table came from immunoSEQ multiplex PCR; TCRdb's copy has only in-frame clones and leaves some out. The table shows some 120,000 clones, with about nine tenths occurring only once. The sequencing used peripheral blood, collected on day 0 of AZD1222 vaccination. These receptors came from an adult in good health.

The CDR3 DNA sequence: TGCGCCAGCAGCTTGGGGCAGTCCTGGGAGACCCAGTACTTC. It specifies CASSLGQSWETQYF. The chain employs TRBV5-1 and TRBJ2-5; D unresolved. CDR3 length: 14 residues. CDR1 is SGHRS and CDR2 is YFSETQ in the germline V gene. Trimming took off 0 bases at V and 5 bases at J, with 11 bases between the two ends.

This clone showed up just a few times. The gene calls are TRBV6-2 or TRBV6-3 and TRBJ2-3; D is possibly TRBD2 (6 bases). The CDR3 is made up of 13 amino acids. V was pared by 6 bases and J by 3 bases, with 10 bases between. The germline gives CDR1 MNHEY, CDR2 SVGEGT. CDR3 protein: CASSTLATDTQYF. DNA for the CDR3: TGTGCCAGCAGCACTCTAGCGACAGATACGCAGTATTTT.

The chain combines TRBV5-1 with TRBJ2-2; D not resolved. The germline V and J ends were trimmed by 2 bases and 1 base, with 3 bases remaining between them. CDR1 is SGHRS and CDR2 is YFSETQ in the germline V gene. The CDR3 runs 13 residues. CDR3 DNA: TGCGCCAGCAGCTTCAGGAACACCGGGGAGCTGTTTTTT. The encoded protein is CASSFRNTGELFF.

The gene calls are TRBV5-1 and TRBJ2-2, with D perhaps being TRBD1 or TRBD2 (5 bases each). CDR3 size: 15 residues. Germline lookup yields CDR1 SGHRS and CDR2 YFSETQ. The V end lost 5 bases, the J end lost 6 bases, and 17 bases lay between the germline ends. The DNA of the CDR3 is TGCGCCAGCAGAGGGACCGAAACCGCCTCCGGGGAGCTGTTTTTT. Translation gives CASRGTETASGELFF.

The chain combines TRBV4-1 with TRBJ1-1, with a possible D match to TRBD1 (6 bases). This CDR3 region has 15 residues. Germline CDR1 is MGHRA and CDR2 is YSYEKL. V lost 2 bases and J lost 4, with 14 bases in between. The CDR3, as DNA: TGCGCCAGCAGCCAAAACCCGACAGGCCTCACTGAAGCTTTCTTT. Amino acid sequence: CASSQNPTGLTEAFF.

This clone was detected a few times. J is TRBJ1-6 and V is TRBV2; D remains ambiguous. Germline V gives CDR1 SNHLY, CDR2 FYNNEI. The CDR3 runs to 12 residues. Trimming cost V 2 bases and J 14 bases, with 10 bases left between them. Here the CDR3 DNA reads TGTGCCAGCAGTGAAAATGAGAAGACCCTCCACTTT. It codes for CASSENEKTLHF. Based on the CDR3 plus reference TRBV2 and TRBJ1-6, the full variable domain is EPEVTQTPSHQVTQMGQEVILRCVPISNHLYFYWYRQILGQKVEFLVSFYNNEISEKSEIFDDQFSVERPDGSNFTLKIRSTKLEDSAMYFCASSENEKTLHFGNGTRLTVT.

The V call is TRBV2, the J call TRBJ2-2; D possibly corresponds to TRBD2 (5 bases). V dropped 8 bases and J dropped 1 base, with 11 bases sitting between them. The V gene's germline CDR1 is SNHLY and CDR2 FYNNEI. The CDR3 has 14 amino acids. DNA for the CDR3: TGTGCCAGCGGCCTAGCAGGGAACACCGGGGAGCTGTTTTTT. Protein sequence: CASGLAGNTGELFF.

The V call is TRBV19, the J call TRBJ2-1, with a weak D call TRBD1 (5 bases). CDR1 and CDR2 from the germline V gene are LNHDA and SQIVND (reference sequence). This CDR3 is 15 amino acids long. Deletions cut 5 bases from V and 3 bases from J, with 14 bases between. For the CDR3, the DNA is TGTGCCAGTAGTCAGACAGAGAGAAACTACAATGAGCAGTTCTTC. As protein: CASSQTERNYNEQFF. The variable domain in full, with the rest retrieved from reference TRBV19 and TRBJ2-1, is DGGITQSPKYLFRKEGQNVTLSCEQNLNHDAMYWYRQDPGQGLRLIYYSQIVNDFQKGDIAEGYSVSREKKESFPLTVTSAQKNPTAFYLCASSQTERNYNEQFFGPGTRLTVL.

The V and J genes are TRBV2 and TRBJ2-7; D call uncertain. This CDR3 spans 11 amino acids. V was clipped by 9 bases and J by 6 bases, with 12 bases between them. Germline V CDR1 and CDR2: SNHLY, FYNNEI. For the CDR3, the DNA is TGTGCCAGTAGGCGCGATAGCGAGCAGTACTTC. This codes for CASRRDSEQYF.

This chain joins TRBV4-3 and TRBJ2-1; perhaps TRBD2 as D (5 bases). V was trimmed by 1 base and J by 9 bases, leaving 16 bases between them. The CDR3 contains 15 residues. The germline CDR1 and CDR2 sequences are LGHNA and YSLEER. For the CDR3, the DNA is TGCGCCAGCAGCCAAGCCCTAATTCGGGAAGCTGAGCAGTTCTTC. Translated: CASSQALIREAEQFF.

This chain connects TRBV9 to TRBJ1-5; no reliable D call. Between the trimmed V and J ends, which lost 3 bases and 6 bases, there was a span of 10 bases. CDR3 length: 13 residues. Germline CDR1 is SGDLS and CDR2 is YYNGEE. CDR3 in amino acids: CASSGSIGQPQHF. The CDR3 DNA reads TGTGCCAGCAGCGGAAGTATAGGTCAGCCCCAGCATTTT.

For this clone: The junction departs from germline at one end; a sequencing error may be responsible. The gene calls are TRBV7-6 and TRBJ2-1; D unclear. Germline V gives CDR1 SGHVS, CDR2 FNYEAQ. CDR3 length: 15 residues. Here the CDR3 reads CASSVAVSSYNEQFF. The DNA of the CDR3 is TGTGCCAGCAGCGTAGCCGTAAGCTCCTACAATGAGCAGTTCTTC.